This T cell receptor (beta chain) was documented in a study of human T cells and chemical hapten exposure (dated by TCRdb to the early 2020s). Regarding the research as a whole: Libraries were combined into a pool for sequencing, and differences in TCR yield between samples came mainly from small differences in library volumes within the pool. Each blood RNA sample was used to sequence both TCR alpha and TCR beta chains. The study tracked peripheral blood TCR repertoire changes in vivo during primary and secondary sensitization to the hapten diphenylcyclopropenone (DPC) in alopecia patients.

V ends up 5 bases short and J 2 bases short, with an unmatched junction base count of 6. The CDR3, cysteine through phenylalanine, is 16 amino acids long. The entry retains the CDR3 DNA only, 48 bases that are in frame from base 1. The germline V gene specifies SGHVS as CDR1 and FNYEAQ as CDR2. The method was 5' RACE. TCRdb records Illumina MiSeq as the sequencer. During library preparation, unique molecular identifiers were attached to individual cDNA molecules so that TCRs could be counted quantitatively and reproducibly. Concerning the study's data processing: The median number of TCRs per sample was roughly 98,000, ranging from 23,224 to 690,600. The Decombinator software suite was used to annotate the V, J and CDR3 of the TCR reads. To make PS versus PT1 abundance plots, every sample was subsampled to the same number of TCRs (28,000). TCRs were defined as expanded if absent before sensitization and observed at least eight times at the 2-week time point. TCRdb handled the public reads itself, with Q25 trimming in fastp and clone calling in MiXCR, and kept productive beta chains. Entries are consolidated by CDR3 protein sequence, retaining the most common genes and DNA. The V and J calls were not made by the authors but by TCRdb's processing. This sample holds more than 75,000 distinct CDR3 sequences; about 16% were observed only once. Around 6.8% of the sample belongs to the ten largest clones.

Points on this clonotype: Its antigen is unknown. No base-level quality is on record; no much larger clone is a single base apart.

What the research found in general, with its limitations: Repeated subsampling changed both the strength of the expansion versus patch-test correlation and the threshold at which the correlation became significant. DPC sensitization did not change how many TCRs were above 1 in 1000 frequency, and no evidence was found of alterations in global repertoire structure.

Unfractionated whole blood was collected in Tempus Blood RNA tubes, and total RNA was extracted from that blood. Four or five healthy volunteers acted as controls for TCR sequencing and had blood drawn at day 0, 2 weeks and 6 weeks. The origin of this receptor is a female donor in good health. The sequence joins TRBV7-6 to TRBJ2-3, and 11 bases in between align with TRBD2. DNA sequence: TGTGCCAGCAGCCCACAGACTAGCGGGGCCACAGATACGCAGTATTTT. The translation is CASSPQTSGATDTQYF.